Following are 26 T cell receptor beta chains from one sample sequenced in a study of regulatory T cells in long-lasting Graves disease. The time point denotes: newly diagnosed GD, antithyroid drugs for less than 3 months. Isolated PBMC RNA provided the starting material for the TCR library. HTBI primers from iRepertoire and Arm-PCR of CDR3 regions yielded the TCR beta libraries. TCRdb reprocessed the multiplex PCR reads with MiXCR, giving one entry per CDR3 protein. This sample has over 300,000 distinct CDR3 sequences, with roughly a sixth found just once. Material: peripheral blood mononuclear cells (PBMCs), obtained at new diagnosis, from a patient treated with antithyroid drugs. These receptors all stem from a female donor with Graves disease.

This clonotype was recorded many times. V usage is TRBV12-3 or TRBV12-4 and J usage is TRBJ1-2, with a tentative D call TRBD1 (5 bases). V gave up 5 bases and J gave up 4 bases, with 14 bases separating them. The CDR3 totals 14 residues. The CDR3 region is CASSPRGVGYGYTF. CDR3 coding DNA: TGTGCCAGCAGTCCCCGGGGGGTAGGCTATGGCTACACCTTC.

The rearrangement joins TRBV7-9 to TRBJ2-7; maybe TRBD2 (6 bases). Looked up from germline, CDR1 is SEHNR and CDR2 is FQNEAQ (reference sequence). V shed 5 bases and J shed 3 bases, with 26 bases lying between them. The CDR3 totals 18 residues. The CDR3 spells CASSRIAEPPNDYYEQYF. The CDR3 DNA is TGTGCCAGCAGCCGAATAGCGGAGCCTCCCAACGACTACTACGAGCAGTACTTC. The full variable domain, in which reference TRBV7-9 and TRBJ2-7 provide the parts outside the CDR3, is DTGVSQNPRHKITKRGQNVTFRCDPISEHNRLYWYRQTLGQGPEFLTYFQNEAQLEKSRLLSDRFSAERPKGSFSTLEIQRTEQGDSAMYLCASSRIAEPPNDYYEQYFGPGTRLTVT.

This clonotype has ten or more counts. This CDR3 reads CASSPRGSGATKQYF. CDR3 DNA sequence: TGTGCCAGCAGTCCTCGCGGGTCTGGGGCCACAAAGCAGTACTTC. The rearrangement uses TRBV12-3 or TRBV12-4 and TRBJ2-7; possibly TRBD1 or TRBD2 for D (5 bases each). Trimming cost V 5 bases and J 8 bases, with 22 bases left between them. The CDR3 spans 15 residues.

This clonotype was counted many times. The genes are TRBV20-1 and TRBJ1-2, with D perhaps matching TRBD1 (5 bases). CDR3 size: 15 residues. Per the germline V gene, CDR1 is DFQATT and CDR2 is SNEGSKA (reference sequence). V lost 1 base to trimming and J lost 0 bases, with 12 bases between them. The CDR3 is CSARAQGVANYGYTF. In DNA, the CDR3 is TGCAGTGCTAGAGCCCAGGGCGTAGCTAACTATGGCTACACCTTC.

V gene TRBV24-1 combines with J gene TRBJ2-5, with D possibly matching TRBD1 (6 bases). Trimming took 4 bases from V and 2 from J, leaving 13 bases between them. CDR3 size: 15 residues. Germline CDR1 KGHDR, CDR2 SFDVKD. CDR3 nucleotide sequence: TGTGCCACCAGTGACTCTATGGACAGTCAAGAGACCCAGTACTTC. Translating gives CATSDSMDSQETQYF.

The chain links TRBV6-1 to TRBJ1-4, with 9 bases that match TRBD1. Germline values: CDR1 MNHNS, CDR2 SASEGT. J lost 6 bases, V lost 8 bases, and 25 bases had no gene match. This CDR3 is 20 amino acids long. For the CDR3, the DNA is TGTGCCAGCCCCTCCGGTCGGGACAGGGTTAGGGACCTAGGGGATGAAAAACTGTTTTTT. Its translation is CASPSGRDRVRDLGDEKLFF.

This clonotype has at least ten counts. The chain couples TRBV7-2 to TRBJ1-5; 7 positions agree with TRBD1. This CDR3 is built from 14 residues. Per the germline V gene, CDR1 is SGHTA and CDR2 is FQGNSA. V dropped 1 base and J dropped 6; count of bases not matched to a gene: 3. CDR3 region: CASSLEGGGQPQHF. CDR3 in DNA: TGTGCCAGCAGCTTAGAAGGGGGCGGTCAGCCCCAGCATTTT.

This clonotype has at least ten counts. J is TRBJ2-7 and V is TRBV6-2 or TRBV6-3; weak D call: TRBD2 (6 bases). The CDR3 covers 11 residues. Germline V gene lookup returns CDR1 MNHEY and CDR2 SVGEGT. V was cut by 9 bases and J by 3 bases, with 9 bases left in between. CDR3 residues: CASGEDYEQYF. The CDR3 DNA reads as TGTGCCAGTGGGGAGGACTACGAGCAGTACTTC.

V gene TRBV3-1 combines with J gene TRBJ2-5, with 8 bases fitting TRBD1. J was trimmed by 1 base and V by 6 bases; bases with no gene match: 7. Germline V gives CDR1 LGHDT, CDR2 YNNKEL (reference sequence). CDR3 size: 15 residues. The CDR3 spells CASSFGQGAQETQYF. Here the CDR3 DNA reads TGTGCCAGCAGTTTTGGACAGGGAGCCCAAGAGACCCAGTACTTC.

This clonotype has at least ten counts. The rearrangement links TRBV19 to TRBJ2-7; unclear D gene. Trimming stripped 6 bases from V and 0 bases from J, with 9 bases between. This CDR3 has 13 amino acids. In germline, CDR1 is LNHDA, CDR2 SQIVND (reference sequence). The CDR3 region is CASSATGSYEQYF. The CDR3 coding sequence is TGTGCCAGTAGCGCGACCGGCTCCTACGAGCAGTACTTC.

The rearrangement links TRBV5-4 to TRBJ2-1; D is perhaps TRBD2 (7 bases). The CDR3 runs 16 residues. Trimming removed 2 bases from V and 7 bases from J, with 19 bases in between. Germline assignment: CDR1 SGHNT and CDR2 YYREEE (reference sequence). CDR3 amino acids: CASSLGGRGSNNEQFF. In DNA, the CDR3 is TGTGCCAGCAGCTTAGGGGGACGCGGGAGCAATAATGAGCAGTTCTTC.

The sample holds many counts of this clonotype. In DNA, the CDR3 is TGCAGTGCTAGACTACTAGCGGGGCCTTCCTACGAGCAGTACTTC. This codes for CSARLLAGPSYEQYF. The gene calls are TRBV20-1 and TRBJ2-7, with 10 bases matching TRBD2. Trimming at V came to 2 bases and at J to 1 base, leaving 5 bases not matched to a gene. This CDR3 is built from 15 residues. The germline gives CDR1 DFQATT, CDR2 SNEGSKA (reference sequence).

This clonotype was observed at least ten times. The chain links TRBV28 to TRBJ2-6; no reliable D call. V was cut by 7 bases and J by 0 bases, with 4 bases left in between. Germline lookup yields CDR1 MDHEN and CDR2 SYDVKM. This CDR3 is 13 amino acids long. CDR3 loop: CASTYSGANVLTF. CDR3 nucleotides: TGTGCCAGCACCTACTCTGGGGCCAACGTCCTGACTTTC.

At least ten counts were recorded for this clonotype. V and J are TRBV12-3 or TRBV12-4 and TRBJ1-2, with 9 bases matching TRBD1. After removal of 6 bases from V and 4 bases from J, the junction contained 9 bases not matched to a gene. This CDR3 comprises 15 residues. CDR3 bases: TGTGCCAGCAGGGGGACAGGGCGCTTTGCCTATGGCTACACCTTC. It encodes CASRGTGRFAYGYTF.

This clonotype was counted at least ten times. V is TRBV18 and J is TRBJ1-6; D gene unclear. The V gene lost 8 bases and the J gene lost 9 bases, with 14 bases spanning the gap. Germline loops: CDR1 KGHSH, CDR2 LQKENI. This CDR3 is built from 13 residues. The CDR3 DNA is TGTGCCAGCCAATTGGAATACACTTCACCCCTCCACTTT. The encoded protein is CASQLEYTSPLHF. Full variable domain (remainder filled in from reference TRBV18 and TRBJ1-6): NAGVMQNPRHLVRRRGQEARLRCSPMKGHSHVYWYRQLPEEGLKFMVYLQKENIIDESGMPKERFSAEFPKEGPSILRIQQVVRGDSAAYFCASQLEYTSPLHFGNGTRLTVT.

V and J are TRBV18 and TRBJ2-7; TRBD1 matches at 10 bases. The CDR3 spans 15 residues. The germline gives CDR1 KGHSH, CDR2 LQKENI. V shed 3 bases, J shed 0 bases, and the junction held 2 bases outside the gene matches. The CDR3 DNA is TGTGCCAGCTCACCGGGACAGGGGACCTCCTACGAGCAGTACTTC. Translating it yields CASSPGQGTSYEQYF.

In this sample, this clonotype turned up many times. The genes are TRBV5-1 and TRBJ1-2; TRBD1 matches at 9 bases. Germline CDR1 reads SGHRS; CDR2 reads YFSETQ. This CDR3 comprises 15 residues. V shed 4 bases and J 4 bases; nucleotides not matched to a gene: 8. Here the CDR3 reads CASSEGTGLVYGYTF. The CDR3 DNA follows: TGCGCCAGCAGCGAAGGGACAGGGTTAGTCTATGGCTACACCTTC. Using reference TRBV5-1 and TRBJ1-2 for the parts outside the CDR3, the full variable domain is KAGVTQTPRYLIKTRGQQVTLSCSPISGHRSVSWYQQTPGQGLQFLFEYFSETQRNKGNFPGRFSGRQFSNSRSEMNVSTLELGDSALYLCASSEGTGLVYGYTFGSGTRLTVV.

The chain carries TRBV6-9 and TRBJ2-7; D is perhaps TRBD2 (6 bases). Looked up from germline, CDR1 is MNHGY and CDR2 is SVAAGI. Trimming cost V 3 bases and J 4 bases, with 10 bases left between them. This CDR3 contains 13 residues. In DNA, the CDR3 is TGTGCCAGCAGTTACTCAGGGAGGTACGAGCAGTACTTC. This gives the protein CASSYSGRYEQYF.

This clonotype was detected many times. This chain connects TRBV3-1 to TRBJ1-1, with D uncertain. The V end lost 0 bases, the J end lost 1 base, and 9 bases lay between the germline ends. The CDR3 covers 15 residues. Germline-derived CDR1 and CDR2 are LGHDT and YNNKEL (reference sequence). The CDR3 spells CASSQDAARNTEAFF. The CDR3 DNA follows: TGTGCCAGCAGCCAAGATGCCGCCCGGAACACTGAAGCTTTCTTT.

This clonotype was observed at least ten times. The CDR3 spells CASSYSIQGNTEAFF. For the CDR3, the DNA is TGTGCCAGCAGTTACTCGATTCAGGGAAACACTGAAGCTTTCTTT. V gene TRBV6-2 or TRBV6-3 combines with J gene TRBJ1-1; possible D gene TRBD1, 5 bases. The CDR3 sequence is 15 residues long. The V end was cut by 0 bases, the J end by 2 bases, with 10 bases between. Germline V lookup: CDR1 MNHEY, CDR2 SVGEGT.

This chain's CDR3 is CASGLVQGAENTIYF. The CDR3 nucleotides are TGTGCTAGTGGTTTGGTCCAGGGGGCAGAAAACACCATATATTTT. This chain links TRBV12-5 with TRBJ1-3; 8 positions agree with TRBD1. The CDR3 runs to 15 residues. In germline, CDR1 is LGHNT, CDR2 FRNRAP. With 0 bases clipped from V and 6 bases from J, the junction kept 4 bases outside the gene matches.

This clonotype was found many times. The chain links TRBV2 to TRBJ1-4; weak D call: TRBD1 (5 bases). Trimming cost V 5 bases and J 8 bases, with 18 bases left between them. Germline values: CDR1 SNHLY, CDR2 FYNNEI. CDR3 size: 15 residues. The chain's CDR3 is CASSTGRVGNEKLFF. DNA for the CDR3: TGTGCCAGCAGTACAGGACGGGTAGGGAACGAAAAACTGTTTTTT.

This clonotype was found many times. V usage is TRBV28 and J usage is TRBJ2-7; D remains unclear. From germline, CDR1 is MDHEN and CDR2 SYDVKM. The CDR3 covers 15 residues. V lost 2 bases and J lost 6, with 17 bases in between. The CDR3 bases are TGTGCCAGCAGTTTAATCGCTAGGAGCTTCTCCGAGCAGTACTTC. Protein sequence: CASSLIARSFSEQYF.

This clonotype was seen repeatedly, ten times or more. The chain joins TRBV20-1 to TRBJ1-1, with a weak D call TRBD1 (5 bases). CDR1 DFQATT and CDR2 SNEGSKA come from the germline V gene (reference sequence). The CDR3 has 15 residues. The V end was cut by 0 bases, the J end by 5 bases, with 16 bases between. In DNA, the CDR3 is TGCAGTGCTAGAGATCCCGACAGTCGAGGAACTGAAGCTTTCTTT. Amino acid sequence: CSARDPDSRGTEAFF.

The chain is built from TRBV6-1 and TRBJ2-2; 10 positions agree with TRBD2. V dropped 7 bases and J dropped 6; count of bases not matched to a gene: 8. The CDR3 sequence is 15 residues long. CDR1 and CDR2 from the germline V gene are MNHNS and SASEGT. In DNA form, the CDR3 reads TGTGCCAGCAACCCCATCCTAGCGGGAGCCGGGGAGCTGTTTTTT. As protein: CASNPILAGAGELFF.

This clonotype has at least ten counts. The chain couples TRBV3-1 to TRBJ2-1; no reliable D call. The CDR3 has 14 amino acids. V was clipped by 0 bases and J by 13 bases, with 16 bases between them. Germline values: CDR1 LGHDT, CDR2 YNNKEL (reference sequence). The CDR3 sequence is CASSQDRSASEQFF. CDR3 sequence (DNA): TGTGCCAGCAGCCAAGACCGATCCGCCAGCGAACAGTTCTTC.